The source of this T cell receptor (beta chain) is a study of T-cell reconstitution after alpha-beta-depleted transplantation in children (dated by TCRdb to about 2016). Regarding the study in general: Using TCR repertoire profiling, the study followed T-cell immune reconstitution in a quantitative way in children after TCRalphabeta/CD19-depleted allogeneic hematopoietic cell transplantation. What the authors observed across the whole study: The high TCRbeta diversity at day 60 in some patients was ascribed to recipient T cells and intrathymic progenitors that had survived conditioning. About two months after transplant, the apparently early recovery of alphabetaT-cell counts reportedly depended on just several hundred clones that had expanded rapidly and came from non-depleted graft cells. Hyperexpanded clone frequencies declined over subsequent months; after one year, T-cell counts and TCRbeta diversity were mostly attributed to newly produced T cells.

Library method: PCR. These reads were obtained on an Illumina HiSeq 2500. Molecular barcoding was employed in the preparation of TCR libraries, with unique molecular identifiers being used to normalize TCRbeta repertoire quantification. The public reads were quality trimmed at Q25 with fastp and then assembled into clones with MiXCR by TCRdb, keeping productive beta chains. Every distinct CDR3 protein forms one entry, paired with its most common genes and DNA. This sample comprises about 980,000 distinct CDR3 sequences, around 30% of them detected only once. Of the sample, over 25% is held by the ten largest clones. This specimen's treatment or condition label, interpreted: allogeneic hematopoietic cell transplantation with graft depleted of TCRalphabeta T cells and CD19 B cells. The transplant recipients were children given TCRalphabeta/CD19-depleted allogeneic hematopoietic cell grafts. From the germline V gene, CDR1 is MGHRA and CDR2 is YSYEKL. Including the terminal cysteine and phenylalanine, the CDR3 comprises 21 residues. The retained sequence is limited to the CDR3, 63 bases, with the frame set at the first base. The junction shows trimming of 0 bases on V and 0 bases on J, and the gene matches do not reach 8 bases of it.

About this clonotype: Its antigen remains undetermined. The record has no base qualities; no much larger clone is one base away.

The chain uses TRBV4-1 and TRBJ2-1; TRBD2 lines up with 16 middle nucleotides. Source: PBMCs, mostly from graft donor cells, taken 360 days after TCRalphabeta/CD19-depleted stem cell transplant. The clonotype originates from a boy under two years old who had a stem cell transplant for SCID, so the T cells may come from the graft donor. The nucleotide sequence reads as follows: TGCGCCAGCAGCCAAGAGAGAGCGGGACTAGCGGGGGGGAGCTCCTACAATGAGCAGTTCTTC. Its protein product is CASSQERAGLAGGSSYNEQFF.